The 27 T cell receptor beta chains given below trace back to one sample, sequenced in a study of OX40 agonist ivuxolimab in advanced cancers. Clones were sequenced by immunoSEQ multiplex PCR, and TCRdb holds only the in-frame ones, with some missing. The sample gives 8,500 to 11,000 clones, about 80% of which show up once; over 25% is in the top ten. The sequencing here drew on CD4+ or CD8+ T cells sorted from blood, taken in a trial of the OX40 agonist ivuxolimab. The receptors come from an adult with an advanced solid tumor such as melanoma, head and neck, liver or kidney cancer.

The CDR3 sequence is CASSFSQGNYGYTF. CDR3 coding DNA: TGTGCCAGCAGCTTCTCACAGGGCAACTATGGCTACACCTTC. V usage is TRBV13 and J usage is TRBJ1-2; weak D call: TRBD1 (6 bases). This CDR3 has 14 amino acids. V was clipped by 3 bases and J by 2 bases, with 10 bases between them. In germline, CDR1 is PRHDT, CDR2 FYEKMQ (reference sequence).

The rearrangement links TRBV6-4 to TRBJ2-1; TRBD2 matches at 8 bases. This CDR3 spans 16 amino acids. The germline CDR1 and CDR2 sequences are MRHNA and SNTAGT. After removal of 3 bases from V and 3 bases from J, the junction contained 7 bases not matched to a gene. DNA of the CDR3: TGTGCCAGCAGTGAGTCGACTAGCGATCACTACAATGAGCAGTTCTTC. Encoded protein: CASSESTSDHYNEQFF.

The chain combines TRBV5-1 with TRBJ2-1; D not certain. The CDR3 is 14 amino acids. The V gene lost 0 bases and the J gene lost 4 bases, with 8 bases spanning the gap. CDR1 and CDR2 (germline): SGHRS, YFSETQ. In DNA, the CDR3 is TGCGCCAGCAGCTTGGTGTCAGATTACAATGAGCAGTTCTTC. This translates into CASSLVSDYNEQFF.

This rearrangement joins TRBV5-4 to TRBJ1-1; no clear D gene. Per the germline V gene, CDR1 is SGHNT and CDR2 is YYREEE (reference sequence). The CDR3 contains 13 residues. Between the trimmed V and J ends, which lost 0 bases and 7 bases, there was a span of 10 bases. DNA for the CDR3: TGTGCCAGCAGCTTGGCGGGCAGTATTGAAGCTTTCTTT. Residues: CASSLAGSIEAFF.

The rearrangement links TRBV27 to TRBJ2-7; 9 nucleotides align to TRBD1. The CDR3 is 15 amino acids. CDR1 MNHEY and CDR2 SMNVEV come from the germline V gene (reference sequence). The J segment lost 6 bases and the V segment lost 5 bases, leaving 11 bases of the junction unmatched. CDR3: CASSLAWDRVFEQYF. CDR3 nucleotide sequence: TGTGCCAGCAGTCTCGCTTGGGACAGGGTCTTCGAGCAGTACTTC.

J is TRBJ1-1 and V is TRBV7-9, with unresolved D. Trimming took off 1 base at V and 6 bases at J, with 6 bases between the two ends. CDR1 is SEHNR, CDR2 FQNEAQ, per germline (reference sequence). The CDR3 contains 12 residues. This chain's CDR3 is CASSLGFAEAFF. CDR3 DNA sequence: TGTGCCAGCAGCTTAGGGTTCGCTGAAGCTTTCTTT.

The CDR3 DNA reads as TGCGCCAGCAGCTTGACAGGGAACACTGAAGCTTTCTTT. The encoded protein is CASSLTGNTEAFF. V usage is TRBV5-1 and J usage is TRBJ1-1; possibly TRBD1 for D (5 bases). V was shortened by 1 base and J by 1 base, with 5 bases between the two germline ends. The CDR3 has 13 amino acids. CDR1 and CDR2 from the germline V gene are SGHRS and YFSETQ.

The CDR3 loop reads CASSLKDTQYF. CDR3 nucleotides: TGTGCCAGCAGCTTAAAAGATACGCAGTATTTT. The chain carries TRBV13 and TRBJ2-3; D gene unclear. This CDR3 spans 11 amino acids. V was clipped by 2 bases and J by 5 bases, with 2 bases between them. The germline V gene has CDR1 PRHDT and CDR2 FYEKMQ (reference sequence).

The J gene is TRBJ1-5, the V gene TRBV6-1; 7 positions match TRBD1. CDR3 length: 17 residues. In germline, CDR1 is MNHNS, CDR2 SASEGT. Losses at the gene ends were 3 bases for V and 7 bases for J; bases not matched to a gene: 15. CDR3 in DNA: TGTGCCAGCAGTGATTTTGTCACGGAGGGGGCGGGCCAGCCCCAGCATTTT. Translating gives CASSDFVTEGAGQPQHF.

V and J are TRBV28 and TRBJ2-7, with D maybe TRBD2 (6 bases). There are 13 residues in the CDR3. Germline values: CDR1 MDHEN, CDR2 SYDVKM. Trimming removed 6 bases from V and 9 bases from J, with 18 bases in between. CDR3 region: CASRQPGGLGQYF. DNA of the CDR3: TGTGCCAGCAGGCAGCCCGGGGGACTCGGGCAGTACTTC. Full variable domain (outside the CDR3, taken from reference TRBV28 and TRBJ2-7): DVKVTQSSRYLVKRTGEKVFLECVQDMDHENMFWYRQDPGLGLRLIYFSYDVKMKEKGDIPEGYSVSREKKERFSLILESASTNQTSMYLCASRQPGGLGQYFGPGTRLTVT.

The V call is TRBV9, the J call TRBJ2-3, with D perhaps matching TRBD1 (5 bases). The germline CDR1 and CDR2 sequences are SGDLS and YYNGEE. The CDR3 is 17 residues long. Trimming left V 3 bases short and J 0 bases short, with 17 bases between. The CDR3 reads CASSATPDTWSTDTQYF. DNA of the CDR3: TGTGCCAGCAGCGCCACCCCGGACACCTGGAGCACAGATACGCAGTATTTT. Complete variable domain (other parts from reference TRBV9 and TRBJ2-3): DSGVTQTPKHLITATGQRVTLRCSPRSGDLSVYWYQQSLDQGLQFLIQYYNGEERAKGNILERFSAQQFPDLHSELNLSSLELGDSALYFCASSATPDTWSTDTQYFGPGTRLTVL.

CDR3 amino acids: CASSSVPSEKLFF. CDR3 nucleotide sequence: TGTGCCAGCAGCTCCGTACCAAGCGAAAAACTGTTTTTT. The chain carries TRBV7-9 and TRBJ1-4; D is ambiguous. This CDR3 has 13 residues. V gave up 4 bases and J gave up 8 bases, with 11 bases separating them. Germline V gene data show CDR1 as SEHNR and CDR2 as FQNEAQ (reference sequence).

This clone rates as medium-sized. The gene calls are TRBV5-1 and TRBJ2-5, with 9 bases aligning to TRBD2. With 4 bases clipped from V and 1 base from J, the junction kept 11 bases outside the gene matches. CDR1 and CDR2 (germline): SGHRS, YFSETQ. This CDR3 is built from 17 residues. DNA of the CDR3: TGCGCCAGCAGCCAAAAGACCTCTAGCGGGGCCCAAGAGACCCAGTACTTC. It specifies CASSQKTSSGAQETQYF.

V is TRBV27 and J is TRBJ2-3, with unresolved D. V was shortened by 6 bases and J by 5 bases, with 3 bases between the two germline ends. This CDR3 is built from 10 residues. The germline V gene encodes CDR1 MNHEY and CDR2 SMNVEV (reference sequence). CDR3 nucleotide sequence: TGTGCCAGCAGAGGAGATACGCAGTATTTT. As protein: CASRGDTQYF.

The chain combines TRBV11-2 with TRBJ2-1; no clear D. The CDR3 is 12 residues long. Germline CDR1 is SGHAT and CDR2 is FQNNGV. Trimming cost V 5 bases and J 5 bases, with 7 bases left between them. The DNA for the CDR3 is TGTGCCAGCAGCCACGGAGACAATGAGCAGTTCTTC. It yields the protein CASSHGDNEQFF.

This clone occurred a few times. The junction departs from germline at one end; a sequencing error may be responsible. This chain uses TRBV20-1 with TRBJ1-1; tentatively, D is TRBD1 (5 bases). The CDR3 is 11 residues long. Germline V gives CDR1 DFQATT, CDR2 SNEGSKA (reference sequence). CDR3 region: CSARGVAEAFF. The CDR3, as DNA: TGCAGTGCCAGAGGGGTAGCTGAAGCTTTCTTT.

This CDR3 is CASSSNLAGVVDEQFF. CDR3 coding DNA: TGTGCCAGCAGCTCCAATCTAGCGGGAGTCGTAGATGAGCAGTTCTTC. The rearrangement uses TRBV7-9 and TRBJ2-1; 10 nucleotides line up with TRBD2. Trimming cost V 4 bases and J 8 bases; bases outside gene matches: 11. The V gene's germline CDR1 is SEHNR and CDR2 FQNEAQ (reference sequence). The CDR3 totals 16 residues.

The chain is built from TRBV19 and TRBJ1-1; D is unresolved. Trimming stripped 3 bases from V and 3 bases from J, with 5 bases between. The CDR3 is made up of 12 amino acids. The germline gives CDR1 LNHDA, CDR2 SQIVND (reference sequence). The CDR3 DNA is TGTGCCAGTAGTATTACGGACACTGAAGCTTTCTTT. It translates to CASSITDTEAFF.

The chain carries TRBV7-9 and TRBJ1-2; 9 bases line up with TRBD1. Germline values: CDR1 SEHNR, CDR2 FQNEAQ (reference sequence). Trimming took 5 bases from V and 4 from J; bases not matched to a gene: 8. The CDR3 is 15 residues long. CDR3 region: CASSPGQGTGYGYTF. The CDR3 bases are TGTGCCAGCAGCCCCGGACAGGGGACGGGCTATGGCTACACCTTC. The whole variable domain, filled in from reference TRBV7-9 and TRBJ1-2, reads DTGVSQNPRHKITKRGQNVTFRCDPISEHNRLYWYRQTLGQGPEFLTYFQNEAQLEKSRLLSDRFSAERPKGSFSTLEIQRTEQGDSAMYLCASSPGQGTGYGYTFGSGTRLTVV.

The chain links TRBV29-1 to TRBJ1-5; tentative D call: TRBD1 (6 bases). Deletions cut 4 bases from V and 0 bases from J, with 7 bases between. The CDR3 extends over 13 amino acids. Germline V gene sequence: CDR1 SQVTM, CDR2 ANQGSEA. CDR3 loop: CSVATGSNQPQHF. In DNA, the CDR3 is TGCAGCGTTGCGACAGGTAGCAATCAGCCCCAGCATTTT.

The V gene is TRBV11-2, the J gene TRBJ2-2; D ambiguous. The CDR3 consists of 15 residues. V was shortened by 2 bases and J by 1 base, with 8 bases between the two germline ends. Germline V CDR1 and CDR2: SGHAT, FQNNGV. CDR3 nucleotides: TGTGCCAGCAGCTTAACCCCCTTGAACACCGGGGAGCTGTTTTTT. It translates to CASSLTPLNTGELFF.

The chain carries TRBV7-9 and TRBJ2-1, with D perhaps matching TRBD2 (5 bases). CDR3 length: 17 residues. Germline CDR1 SEHNR, CDR2 FQNEAQ (reference sequence). V was trimmed by 3 bases and J by 5 bases, leaving 20 bases between them. The CDR3: CASSFPRSGIQDNEQFF. The CDR3 DNA sequence: TGTGCCAGCAGCTTCCCCCGCTCGGGGATCCAGGACAATGAGCAGTTCTTC.

This clone appeared a single time. The chain recombines TRBV7-2 with TRBJ2-7; weak D call: TRBD2 (6 bases). V was pared by 5 bases and J by 2 bases, with 13 bases between. CDR1 is SGHTA and CDR2 is FQGNSA in the germline V gene. This CDR3 spans 14 amino acids. The CDR3 DNA follows: TGTGCCAGCAGCCCGACGGGGGTACCCTACGAGCAGTACTTC. Its protein is CASSPTGVPYEQYF.

This clone showed up just once. The chain recombines TRBV28 with TRBJ2-7; 8 nucleotides match TRBD2. The CDR3 has 17 amino acids. Germline CDR1 MDHEN, CDR2 SYDVKM. J gave up 0 bases and V 4 bases, and 11 bases lay outside the gene matches. CDR3 nucleotide sequence: TGTGCCAGCAGTTCCATCCTAGCGGGCGGAAGCTCCTACGAGCAGTACTTC. It encodes CASSSILAGGSSYEQYF.

A single count supports this clone. The chain combines TRBV6-5 with TRBJ1-2; 7 positions agree with TRBD1. CDR1 MNHEY and CDR2 SVGAGI come from the germline V gene. CDR3 length: 14 residues. V was clipped by 2 bases and J by 8 bases; unmatched bases: 8. The CDR3 nucleotides are TGTGCCAGCAGTTACCGGGCAGGGGGTGGCGGCTACACCTTC. Translated, it gives CASSYRAGGGGYTF.

J is TRBJ1-1 and V is TRBV6-5; no clear D. V lost 5 bases and J 1 base, leaving 11 bases between the germline ends. This CDR3 contains 14 residues. Germline CDR1 and CDR2: MNHEY and SVGAGI. DNA for the CDR3: TGTGCCAGCAGTCCCGGACCCCAGAACACTGAAGCTTTCTTT. As protein: CASSPGPQNTEAFF.

This clone was counted a few times. The V call is TRBV7-9, the J call TRBJ1-1, with 10 bases fitting TRBD1. The CDR3 spans 16 residues. CDR1 and CDR2 from the germline V gene are SEHNR and FQNEAQ (reference sequence). V shed 5 bases and J 1 base; nucleotides not matched to a gene: 7. CDR3 bases: TGTGCCAGCAGCCCGACCGGGACAGGGGCGAACACTGAAGCTTTCTTT. Amino acid sequence: CASSPTGTGANTEAFF.